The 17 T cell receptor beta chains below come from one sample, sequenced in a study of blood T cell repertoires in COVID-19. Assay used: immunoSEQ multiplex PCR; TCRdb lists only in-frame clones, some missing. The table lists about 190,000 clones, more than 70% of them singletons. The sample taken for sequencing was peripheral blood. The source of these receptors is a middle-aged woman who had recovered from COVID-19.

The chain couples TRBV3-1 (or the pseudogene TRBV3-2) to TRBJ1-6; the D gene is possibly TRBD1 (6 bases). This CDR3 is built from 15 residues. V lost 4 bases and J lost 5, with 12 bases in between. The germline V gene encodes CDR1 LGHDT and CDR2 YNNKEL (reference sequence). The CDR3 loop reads CASSLMAGDNSPLHF. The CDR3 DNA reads TGTGCCAGCAGCCTCATGGCAGGGGATAATTCACCCCTCCACTTT.

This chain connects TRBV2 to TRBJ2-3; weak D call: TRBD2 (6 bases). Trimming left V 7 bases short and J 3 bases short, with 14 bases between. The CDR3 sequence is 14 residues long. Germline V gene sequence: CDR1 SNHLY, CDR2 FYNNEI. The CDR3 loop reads CASKRGEETDTQYF. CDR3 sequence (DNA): TGTGCCAGCAAGAGAGGGGAGGAGACAGATACGCAGTATTTT. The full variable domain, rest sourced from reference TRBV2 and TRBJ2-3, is EPEVTQTPSHQVTQMGQEVILRCVPISNHLYFYWYRQILGQKVEFLVSFYNNEISEKSEIFDDQFSVERPDGSNFTLKIRSTKLEDSAMYFCASKRGEETDTQYFGPGTRLTVL.

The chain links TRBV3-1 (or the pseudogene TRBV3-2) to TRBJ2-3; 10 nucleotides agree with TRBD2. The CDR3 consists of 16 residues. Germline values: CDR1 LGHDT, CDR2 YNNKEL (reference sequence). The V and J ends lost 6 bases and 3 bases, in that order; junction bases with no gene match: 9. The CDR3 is CASRDKREGHTDTQYF. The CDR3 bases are TGTGCCAGCAGGGATAAGCGGGAGGGCCATACAGATACGCAGTATTTT.

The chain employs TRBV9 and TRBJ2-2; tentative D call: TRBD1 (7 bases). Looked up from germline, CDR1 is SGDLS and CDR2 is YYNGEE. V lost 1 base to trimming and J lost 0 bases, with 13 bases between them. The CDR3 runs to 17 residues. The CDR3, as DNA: TGTGCCAGCAGCGTACCAAGGAGGGGGCCGAACACCGGGGAGCTGTTTTTT. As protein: CASSVPRRGPNTGELFF.

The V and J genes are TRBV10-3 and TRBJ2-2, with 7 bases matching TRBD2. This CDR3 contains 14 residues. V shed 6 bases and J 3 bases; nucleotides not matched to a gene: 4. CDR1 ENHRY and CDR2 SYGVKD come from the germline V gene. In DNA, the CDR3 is TGTGCCATCAGACCGGGGGGTGACACCGGGGAGCTGTTTTTT. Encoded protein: CAIRPGGDTGELFF.

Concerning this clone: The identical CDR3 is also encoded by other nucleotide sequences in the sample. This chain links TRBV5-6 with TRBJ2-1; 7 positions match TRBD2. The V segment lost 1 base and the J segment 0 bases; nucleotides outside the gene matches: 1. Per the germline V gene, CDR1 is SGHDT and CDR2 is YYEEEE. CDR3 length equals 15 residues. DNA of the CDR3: TGTGCCAGCAGCTTGCGCGGGAGCTCCTACAATGAGCAGTTCTTC. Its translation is CASSLRGSSYNEQFF.

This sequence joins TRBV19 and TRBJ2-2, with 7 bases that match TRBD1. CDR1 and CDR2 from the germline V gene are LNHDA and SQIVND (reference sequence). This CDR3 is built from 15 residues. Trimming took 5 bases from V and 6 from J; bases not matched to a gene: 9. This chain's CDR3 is CASSSGGFGAGELFF. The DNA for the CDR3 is TGTGCCAGTAGTTCAGGGGGTTTCGGTGCCGGGGAGCTGTTTTTT.

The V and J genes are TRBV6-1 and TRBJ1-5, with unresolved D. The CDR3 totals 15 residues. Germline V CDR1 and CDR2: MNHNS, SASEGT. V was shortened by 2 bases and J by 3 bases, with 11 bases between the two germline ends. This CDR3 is CASSEFMSSNQPQHF. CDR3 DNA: TGTGCCAGCAGTGAATTCATGAGTTCCAATCAGCCCCAGCATTTT.

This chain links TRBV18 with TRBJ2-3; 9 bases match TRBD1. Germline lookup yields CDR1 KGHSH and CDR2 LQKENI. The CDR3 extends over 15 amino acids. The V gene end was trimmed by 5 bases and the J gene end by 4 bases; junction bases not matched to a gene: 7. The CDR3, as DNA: TGTGCCAGCTCATCTCGGGACAGGGCCGCAGATACGCAGTATTTT. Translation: CASSSRDRAADTQYF.

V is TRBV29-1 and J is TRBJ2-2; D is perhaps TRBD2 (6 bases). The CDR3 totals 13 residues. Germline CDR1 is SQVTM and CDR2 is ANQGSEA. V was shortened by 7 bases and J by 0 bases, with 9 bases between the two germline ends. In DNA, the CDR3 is TGCAGCGGCGGGACGCCGAACACCGGGGAGCTGTTTTTT. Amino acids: CSGGTPNTGELFF.

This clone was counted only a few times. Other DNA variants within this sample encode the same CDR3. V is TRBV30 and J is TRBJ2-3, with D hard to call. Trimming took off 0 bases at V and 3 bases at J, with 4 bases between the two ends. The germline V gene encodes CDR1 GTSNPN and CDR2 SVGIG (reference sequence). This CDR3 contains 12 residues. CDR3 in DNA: TGTGCCTGGAGTGTTCTGACAGATACGCAGTATTTT. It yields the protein CAWSVLTDTQYF.

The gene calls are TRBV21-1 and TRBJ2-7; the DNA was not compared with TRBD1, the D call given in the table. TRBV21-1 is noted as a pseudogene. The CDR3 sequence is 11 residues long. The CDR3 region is CASRGRTGQYF. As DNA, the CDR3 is TGTGCCAGCAGGGGCCGGACAGGGCAGTACTTC.

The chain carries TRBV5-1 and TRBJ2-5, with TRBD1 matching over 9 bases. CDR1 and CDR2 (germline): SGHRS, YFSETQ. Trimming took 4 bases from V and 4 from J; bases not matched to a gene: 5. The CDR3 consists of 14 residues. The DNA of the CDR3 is TGCGCCAGCAGCGGACAGGGGAGATTAGAGACCCAGTACTTC. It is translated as CASSGQGRLETQYF.

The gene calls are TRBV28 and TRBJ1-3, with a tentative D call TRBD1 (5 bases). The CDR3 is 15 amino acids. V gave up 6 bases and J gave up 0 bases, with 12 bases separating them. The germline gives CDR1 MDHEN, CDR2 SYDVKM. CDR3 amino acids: CASRGTGYSGNTIYF. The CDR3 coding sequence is TGTGCCAGCAGGGGAACAGGTTACTCTGGAAACACCATATATTTT.

CDR3 DNA: TGTGCCAGTAGTGAGGTATGGCTAGCCCAGACCGGGGAGCTGTTTTTT. Protein sequence: CASSEVWLAQTGELFF. The V gene is TRBV19, the J gene TRBJ2-2; maybe TRBD2 (5 bases). Between the trimmed V and J ends, which lost 5 bases and 5 bases, there was a span of 18 bases. The CDR3 extends over 16 amino acids. The germline V gene has CDR1 LNHDA and CDR2 SQIVND (reference sequence).

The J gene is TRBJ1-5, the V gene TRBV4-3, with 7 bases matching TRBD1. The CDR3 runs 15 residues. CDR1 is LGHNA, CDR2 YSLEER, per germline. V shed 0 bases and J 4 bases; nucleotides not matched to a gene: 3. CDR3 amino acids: CASSQDGTANQPQHF. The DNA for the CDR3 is TGCGCCAGCAGCCAAGATGGGACAGCTAATCAGCCCCAGCATTTT.

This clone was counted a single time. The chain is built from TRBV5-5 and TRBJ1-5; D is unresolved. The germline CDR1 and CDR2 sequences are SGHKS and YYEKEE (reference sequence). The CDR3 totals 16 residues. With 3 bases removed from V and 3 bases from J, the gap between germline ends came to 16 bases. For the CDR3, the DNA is TGTGCCAGCAGCTCGGGAACCGGGCCGATCAATCAGCCCCAGCATTTT. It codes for CASSSGTGPINQPQHF.